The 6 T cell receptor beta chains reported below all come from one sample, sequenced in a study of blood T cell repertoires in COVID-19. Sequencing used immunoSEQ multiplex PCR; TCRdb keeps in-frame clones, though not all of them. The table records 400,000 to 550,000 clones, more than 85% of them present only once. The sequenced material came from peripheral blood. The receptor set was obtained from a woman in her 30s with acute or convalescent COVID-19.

The CDR3 nucleotides are TGTGCCTGGAGCGGGGGAGGAACTAGCACAGATACGCAGTATTTT. Translating gives CAWSGGGTSTDTQYF. The chain combines TRBV30 with TRBJ2-3; tentatively, D is TRBD2 (6 bases). Trimming took off 3 bases at V and 0 bases at J, with 13 bases between the two ends. The CDR3 loop spans 15 amino acids. CDR1 is GTSNPN, CDR2 SVGIG, per germline (reference sequence).

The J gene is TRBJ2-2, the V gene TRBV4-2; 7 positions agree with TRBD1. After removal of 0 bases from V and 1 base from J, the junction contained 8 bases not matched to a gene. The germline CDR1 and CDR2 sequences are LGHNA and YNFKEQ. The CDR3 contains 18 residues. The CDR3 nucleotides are TGTGCCAGCAGCCAAGAGGCTACAGGGGCGGGGAACACCGGGGAGCTGTTTTTT. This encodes CASSQEATGAGNTGELFF.

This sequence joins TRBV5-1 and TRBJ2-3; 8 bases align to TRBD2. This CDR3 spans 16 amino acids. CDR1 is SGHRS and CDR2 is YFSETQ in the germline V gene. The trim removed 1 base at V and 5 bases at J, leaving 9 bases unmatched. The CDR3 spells CASSLFGRVGVDTQYF. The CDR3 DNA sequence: TGCGCCAGCAGCTTGTTCGGGAGGGTTGGTGTAGATACGCAGTATTTT.

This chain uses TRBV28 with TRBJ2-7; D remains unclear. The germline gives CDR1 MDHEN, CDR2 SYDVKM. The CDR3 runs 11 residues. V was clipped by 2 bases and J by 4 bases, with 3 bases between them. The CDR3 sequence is CASSLEYEQYF. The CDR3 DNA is TGTGCCAGCAGTTTAGAGTACGAGCAGTACTTC.

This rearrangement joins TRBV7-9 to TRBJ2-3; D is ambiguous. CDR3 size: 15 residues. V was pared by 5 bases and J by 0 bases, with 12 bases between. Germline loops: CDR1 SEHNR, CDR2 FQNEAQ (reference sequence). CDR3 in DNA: TGTGCCAGCAGCCCCCCCGGCGGAAGCACAGATACGCAGTATTTT. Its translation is CASSPPGGSTDTQYF.

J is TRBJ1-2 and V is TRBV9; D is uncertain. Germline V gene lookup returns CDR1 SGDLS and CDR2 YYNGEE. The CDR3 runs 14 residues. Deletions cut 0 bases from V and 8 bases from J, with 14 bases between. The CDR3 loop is CASSVEGSLGGYTF. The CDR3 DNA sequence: TGTGCCAGCAGCGTAGAAGGGAGTCTTGGCGGCTACACCTTC.